This entry concerns a single T cell receptor (beta chain). As yet, its antigen is unknown. The data originate from a study of beta chain features in type 1 diabetes. Study outcomes and limitations: Highly expressing activated T cells could be over-counted with a cDNA template. Shortening that was moderate but significant affected the TCRB CDR3s of Type 1 diabetes patients in all four CD4+ subsets.

Expressed TCRB transcripts got sequenced, as all isolated RNA was reverse transcribed. Repertoires were generated with immunoSEQ multiplex PCR, while TCRdb's copy carries only in-frame clones and drops some. The sample consists of 160,000 or so clones, about 9.8% of them appearing once. Sequencing used central memory CD4+ T cells from blood. This TCR derives from a woman aged 18-29 years in good health.

DNA of the CDR3: TGTGCCAGCAAACTACAGGGGGCTGAAGATACGCAGTATTTT. Residues: CASKLQGAEDTQYF. This chain connects TRBV6-5 to TRBJ2-3, with 9 bases matching TRBD1. The V gene end was trimmed by 7 bases and the J gene end by 5 bases; junction bases not matched to a gene: 7. Germline assignment: CDR1 MNHEY and CDR2 SVGAGI. This CDR3 comprises 14 residues.